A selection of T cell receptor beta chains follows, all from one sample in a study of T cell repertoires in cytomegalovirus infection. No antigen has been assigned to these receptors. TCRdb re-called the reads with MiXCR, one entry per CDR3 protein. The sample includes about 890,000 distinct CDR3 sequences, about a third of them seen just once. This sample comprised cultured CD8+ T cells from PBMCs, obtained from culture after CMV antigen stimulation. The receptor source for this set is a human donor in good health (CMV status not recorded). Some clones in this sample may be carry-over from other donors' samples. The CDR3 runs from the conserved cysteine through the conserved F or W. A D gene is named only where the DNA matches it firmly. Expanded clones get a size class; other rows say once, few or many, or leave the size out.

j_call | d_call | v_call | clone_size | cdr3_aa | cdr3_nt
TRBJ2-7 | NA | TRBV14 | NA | CASSQGLFSFYEQYF | TGTGCCAGCAGCCAAGGTTTGTTTTCTTTCTACGAGCAGTACTTC
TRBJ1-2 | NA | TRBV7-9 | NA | CASSRGPGGGYTF | TGTGCCAGCAGCCGAGGGCCGGGAGGGGGCTACACCTTC
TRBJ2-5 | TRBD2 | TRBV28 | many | CASSLVFLAGSNQETQYF | TGTGCCAGCAGTTTAGTCTTTTTAGCGGGGTCAAACCAAGAGACCCAGTACTTC
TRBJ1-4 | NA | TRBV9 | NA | CASSAEDEKLFF | TGTGCCAGCAGCGCGGAGGATGAAAAACTGTTTTTT
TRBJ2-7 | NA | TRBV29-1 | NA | CSVEDRAGRPYEQYF | TGCAGCGTTGAAGATCGAGCAGGGCGGCCCTACGAGCAGTACTTC
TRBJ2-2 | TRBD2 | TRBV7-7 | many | CASSPWTSGPTGELFF | TGTGCTAGCAGCCCCTGGACTAGCGGCCCCACCGGGGAGCTGTTTTTT
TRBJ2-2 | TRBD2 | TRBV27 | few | CASSLLAGDPTGELFF | TGTGCCAGCAGTTTACTAGCGGGGGACCCCACCGGGGAGCTGTTTTTT
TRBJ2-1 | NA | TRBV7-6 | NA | CASSIRSRGRQFF | TGTGCCAGCAGCATAAGGTCGCGGGGCCGGCAGTTCTTC
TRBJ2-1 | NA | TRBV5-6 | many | CASSLMGQLVGGNEQFF | TGTGCCAGCAGCTTGATGGGACAGTTGGTGGGGGGCAATGAGCAGTTCTTC
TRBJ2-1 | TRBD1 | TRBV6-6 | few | CASSSNRGRNEQFF | TGTGCCAGCAGTTCGAACAGGGGGCGAAATGAGCAGTTCTTC